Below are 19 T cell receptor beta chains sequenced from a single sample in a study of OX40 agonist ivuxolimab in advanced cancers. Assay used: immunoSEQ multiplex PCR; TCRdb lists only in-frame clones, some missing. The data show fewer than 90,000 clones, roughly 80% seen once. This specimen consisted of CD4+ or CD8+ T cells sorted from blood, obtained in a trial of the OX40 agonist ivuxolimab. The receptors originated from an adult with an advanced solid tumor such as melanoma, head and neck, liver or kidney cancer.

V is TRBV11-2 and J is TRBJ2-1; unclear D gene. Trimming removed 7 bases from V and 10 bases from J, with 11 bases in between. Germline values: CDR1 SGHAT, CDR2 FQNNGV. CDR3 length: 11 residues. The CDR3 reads CASTLGLEQFF. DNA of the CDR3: TGTGCCAGCACCCTTGGTCTGGAGCAGTTCTTC.

CDR3: CASSSRTREKLFF. The DNA of the CDR3 is TGTGCCAGCAGCTCAAGGACAAGGGAAAAACTGTTTTTT. The gene calls are TRBV7-2 and TRBJ1-4; D may be TRBD1 (5 bases). Germline loops: CDR1 SGHTA, CDR2 FQGNSA. This CDR3 contains 13 residues. Trimming stripped 4 bases from V and 8 bases from J, with 11 bases between.

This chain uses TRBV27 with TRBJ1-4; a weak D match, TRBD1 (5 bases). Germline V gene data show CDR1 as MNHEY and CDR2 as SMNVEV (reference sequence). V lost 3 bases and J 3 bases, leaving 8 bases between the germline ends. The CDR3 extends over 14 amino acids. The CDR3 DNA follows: TGTGCCAGCAGTTTGGGGGAGTCTAATGAAAAACTGTTTTTT. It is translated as CASSLGESNEKLFF.

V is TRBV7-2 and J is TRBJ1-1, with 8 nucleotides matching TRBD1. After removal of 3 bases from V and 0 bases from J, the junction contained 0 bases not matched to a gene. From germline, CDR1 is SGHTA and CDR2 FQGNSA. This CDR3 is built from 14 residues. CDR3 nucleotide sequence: TGTGCCAGCAGCTTGGACAGGGTGAACACTGAAGCTTTCTTT. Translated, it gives CASSLDRVNTEAFF.

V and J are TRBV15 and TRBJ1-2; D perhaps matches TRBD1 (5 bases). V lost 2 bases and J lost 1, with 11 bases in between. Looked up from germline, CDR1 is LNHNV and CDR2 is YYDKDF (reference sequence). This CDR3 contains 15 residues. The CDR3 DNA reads TGTGCCACCAGCAGACCCGATAGGGGTAACTATGGCTACACCTTC. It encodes CATSRPDRGNYGYTF. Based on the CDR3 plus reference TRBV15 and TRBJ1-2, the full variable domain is DAMVIQNPRYQVTQFGKPVTLSCSQTLNHNVMYWYQQKSSQAPKLLFHYYDKDFNNEADTPDNFQSRRPNTSFCFLDIRSPGLGDTAMYLCATSRPDRGNYGYTFGSGTRLTVV.

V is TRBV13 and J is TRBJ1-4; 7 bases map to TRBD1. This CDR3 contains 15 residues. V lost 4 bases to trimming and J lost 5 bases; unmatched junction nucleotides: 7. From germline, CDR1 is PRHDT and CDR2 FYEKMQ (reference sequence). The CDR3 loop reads CASSSDRVGNEKLFF. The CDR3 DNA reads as TGTGCCAGCAGCTCAGACAGGGTAGGGAATGAAAAACTGTTTTTT. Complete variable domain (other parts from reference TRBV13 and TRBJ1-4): AAGVIQSPRHLIKEKRETATLKCYPIPRHDTVYWYQQGPGQDPQFLISFYEKMQSDKGSIPDRFSAQQFSDYHSELNMSSLELGDSALYFCASSSDRVGNEKLFFGSGTQLSVL.

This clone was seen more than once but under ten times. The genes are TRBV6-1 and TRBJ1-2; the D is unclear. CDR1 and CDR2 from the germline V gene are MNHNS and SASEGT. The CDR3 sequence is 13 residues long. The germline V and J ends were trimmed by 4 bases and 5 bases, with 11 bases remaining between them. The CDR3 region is CASSVTQRYGYTF. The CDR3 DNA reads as TGTGCCAGCAGTGTTACTCAGAGGTATGGCTACACCTTC.

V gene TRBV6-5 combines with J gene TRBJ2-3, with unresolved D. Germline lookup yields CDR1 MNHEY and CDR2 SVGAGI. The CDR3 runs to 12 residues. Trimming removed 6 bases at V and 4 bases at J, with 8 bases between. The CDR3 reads CASSRSPDTQYF. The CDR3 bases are TGTGCCAGCAGCCGCTCCCCAGATACGCAGTATTTT.

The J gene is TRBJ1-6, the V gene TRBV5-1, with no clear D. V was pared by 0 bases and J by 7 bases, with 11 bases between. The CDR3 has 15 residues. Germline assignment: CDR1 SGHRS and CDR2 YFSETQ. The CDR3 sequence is CASSLVRKENSPLHF. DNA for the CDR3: TGCGCCAGCAGCTTGGTCCGTAAAGAGAATTCACCCCTCCACTTT. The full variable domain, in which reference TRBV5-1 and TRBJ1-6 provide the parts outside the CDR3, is KAGVTQTPRYLIKTRGQQVTLSCSPISGHRSVSWYQQTPGQGLQFLFEYFSETQRNKGNFPGRFSGRQFSNSRSEMNVSTLELGDSALYLCASSLVRKENSPLHFGNGTRLTVT.

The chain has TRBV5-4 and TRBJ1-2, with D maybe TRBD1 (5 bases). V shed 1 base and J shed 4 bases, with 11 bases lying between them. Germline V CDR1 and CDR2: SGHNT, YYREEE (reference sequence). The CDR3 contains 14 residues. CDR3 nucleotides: TGTGCCAGCAGCTTGCAGCAGGGAACCTATGGCTACACCTTC. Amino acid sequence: CASSLQQGTYGYTF.

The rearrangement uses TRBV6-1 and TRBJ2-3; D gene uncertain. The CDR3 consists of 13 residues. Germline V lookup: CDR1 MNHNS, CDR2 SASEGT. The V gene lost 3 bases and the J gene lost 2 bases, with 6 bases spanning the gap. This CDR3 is CASSDRYTDTQYF. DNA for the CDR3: TGTGCCAGCAGTGATAGGTACACAGATACGCAGTATTTT.

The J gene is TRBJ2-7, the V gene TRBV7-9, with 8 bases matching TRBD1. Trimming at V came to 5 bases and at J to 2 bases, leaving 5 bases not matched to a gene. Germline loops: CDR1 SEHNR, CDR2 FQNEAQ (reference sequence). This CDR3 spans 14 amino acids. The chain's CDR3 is CASSPTGVPYEQYF. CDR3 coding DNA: TGTGCCAGCAGCCCGACAGGGGTACCCTACGAGCAGTACTTC.

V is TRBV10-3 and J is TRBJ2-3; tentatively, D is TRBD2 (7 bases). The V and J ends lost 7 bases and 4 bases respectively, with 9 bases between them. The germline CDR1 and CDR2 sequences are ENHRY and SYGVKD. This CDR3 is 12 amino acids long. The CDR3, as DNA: TGTGCCATCAAGGGGGGGCCAGATACGCAGTATTTT. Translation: CAIKGGPDTQYF.

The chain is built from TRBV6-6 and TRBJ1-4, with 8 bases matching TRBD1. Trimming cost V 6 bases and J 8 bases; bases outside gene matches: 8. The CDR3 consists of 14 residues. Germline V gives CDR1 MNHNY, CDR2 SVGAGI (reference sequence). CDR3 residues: CASRSQGVGEKLFF. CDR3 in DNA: TGTGCCAGCAGATCACAGGGGGTCGGGGAAAAACTGTTTTTT.

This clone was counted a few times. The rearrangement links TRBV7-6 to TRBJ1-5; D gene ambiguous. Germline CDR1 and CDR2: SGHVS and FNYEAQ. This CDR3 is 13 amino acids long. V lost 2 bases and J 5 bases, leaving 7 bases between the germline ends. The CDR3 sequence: CASSLWNDQPQHF. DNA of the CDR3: TGTGCCAGCAGCTTATGGAACGATCAGCCCCAGCATTTT.

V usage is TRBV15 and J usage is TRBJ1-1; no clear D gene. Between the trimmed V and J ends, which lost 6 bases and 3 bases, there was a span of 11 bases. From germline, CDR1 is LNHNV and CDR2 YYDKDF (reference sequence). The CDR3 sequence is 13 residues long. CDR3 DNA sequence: TGTGCCACCAGTAAGGAGGTGGACACTGAAGCTTTCTTT. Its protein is CATSKEVDTEAFF. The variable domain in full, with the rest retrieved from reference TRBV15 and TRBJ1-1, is DAMVIQNPRYQVTQFGKPVTLSCSQTLNHNVMYWYQQKSSQAPKLLFHYYDKDFNNEADTPDNFQSRRPNTSFCFLDIRSPGLGDTAMYLCATSKEVDTEAFFGQGTRLTVV.

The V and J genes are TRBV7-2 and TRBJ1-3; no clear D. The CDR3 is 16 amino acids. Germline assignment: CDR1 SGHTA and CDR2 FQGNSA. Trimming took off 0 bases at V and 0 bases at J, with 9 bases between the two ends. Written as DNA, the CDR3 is TGTGCCAGCAGCTTAGCGGGCTCTAACTCTGGAAACACCATATATTTT. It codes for CASSLAGSNSGNTIYF. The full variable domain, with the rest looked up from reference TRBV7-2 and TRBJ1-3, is GAGVSQSPSNKVTEKGKDVELRCDPISGHTALYWYRQSLGQGLEFLIYFQGNSAPDKSGLPSDRFSAERTGGSVSTLTIQRTQQEDSAVYLCASSLAGSNSGNTIYFGEGSWLTVV.

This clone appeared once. DNA of the CDR3: TGTGCCAGCAGTTTAGGGACAATCTACAATGAGCAGTTCTTC. It yields the protein CASSLGTIYNEQFF. The chain uses TRBV27 and TRBJ2-1, with TRBD1 as a possible D gene (6 bases). Trimming took off 2 bases at V and 3 bases at J, with 8 bases between the two ends. This CDR3 contains 14 residues. Germline V gene lookup returns CDR1 MNHEY and CDR2 SMNVEV (reference sequence).

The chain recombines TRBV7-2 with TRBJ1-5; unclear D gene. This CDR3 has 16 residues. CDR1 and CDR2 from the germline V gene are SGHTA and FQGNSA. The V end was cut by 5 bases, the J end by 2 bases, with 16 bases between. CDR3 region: CASSPLSGIRNQPQHF. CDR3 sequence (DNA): TGTGCCAGCAGCCCGCTGTCCGGTATACGCAATCAGCCCCAGCATTTT.